This T cell receptor (beta chain) was captured in a study of beta chain features in type 1 diabetes. General study findings and limits: TCRB CDR3s were moderately but significantly shorter in Type 1 diabetes patients in all four CD4+ subsets.

Every donor provided one heparinised blood draw, which averaged about 110 mL. Trimming shortened V by 6 bases and J by 0 bases, and 15 bases separated the two germline ends. The CDR3 covers 16 residues. Looked up from germline, CDR1 is WSHSY and CDR2 is SAAADI. The sequenced template was cDNA made from the entire isolated RNA. The table came from immunoSEQ multiplex PCR; TCRdb's copy has only in-frame clones and leaves some out. The sample includes around 40,000 clones, around 60% of them seen just once. With regard to this clone: The antigen is not known.

The chain recombines TRBV10-2 with TRBJ1-5; a weak D match, TRBD1 (6 bases). Source material: Tregs from blood. The clonotype originates from a woman in her twenties or thirties in good health. CDR3 loop: CASSPDRPYSNQPQHF. CDR3 nucleotide sequence: TGCGCCAGCAGCCCAGACAGGCCTTATAGCAATCAGCCCCAGCATTTT.